This T cell receptor beta chain was profiled in a study of T cells in Graves' hyperthyroidism and ophthalmopathy. Study summary: Once the initial diagnosis was made, peripheral blood was obtained before any treatment.

Notes on the study in general: Researchers report that a 13 V-J model separated ophthalmopathy from stable hyperthyroidism.

TCR beta CDR3 regions were amplified from RNA transcripts. A set of HTBI primers served as the primers for a first-round RT-PCR of the TCR CDR3. TCRdb itself ran the multiplex PCR reads through MiXCR, one entry per CDR3 protein. The repertoire has more than 300,000 distinct CDR3 sequences, 11% to 15% of them found once; the top ten carry approximately 9.9%. This clonotype was seen ten or more times. Its target is unknown. Clinicians diagnosed patients from clinical symptoms, serum thyroxine and TRAb, thyroid ultrasound and orbital computed tomography. Sequenced: blood. The sequence came from an older woman with Graves' hyperthyroidism.

The CDR3 bases are TGTGCCAGCAGCCCGCCGGGACTAGCGGGATGGAATGAGCAGTTCTTC. Protein sequence: CASSPPGLAGWNEQFF. The chain uses TRBV11-3 and TRBJ2-1; 13 nucleotides agree with TRBD2. The CDR3 is 16 amino acids. CDR1 SGHNT and CDR2 YENEEA come from the germline V gene. Germline trimming cut 5 bases from V and 7 bases from J; bases unmatched to any gene: 8. Using reference TRBV11-3 and TRBJ2-1 for the parts outside the CDR3, the full variable domain is EAGVVQSPRYKIIEKKQPVAFWCNPISGHNTLYWYLQNLGQGPELLIRYENEEAVDDSQLPKDRFSAERLKGVDSTLKIQPAELGDSAVYLCASSPPGLAGWNEQFFGPGTRLTVL.